The T cell receptor beta chain described here comes from a study of response to subunit inactivated influenza vaccine. General study points: New T cells are recruited in small numbers by each seasonal influenza vaccination, according to the authors' suggestion.

TCRdb reprocessed the RT-PCR reads via MiXCR and lists one record per CDR3 protein. This sample yields about 500,000 distinct CDR3 sequences, of which over 10% are seen a single time; around 13% belongs to the top ten. Between the trimmed V and J ends, which lost 5 bases and 7 bases, there was a span of 18 bases. The CDR3 has 15 residues. Germline V CDR1 and CDR2: LGHNA, YSLEER. Regarding this clonotype: Its antigen is undetermined.

This clonotype was obtained from a middle-aged man who received an inactivated influenza vaccine. The sample was PBMCs from blood, taken around seven weeks after vaccination. The rearrangement uses TRBV4-3 and TRBJ2-1; D may match TRBD1 or TRBD2 (5 bases each). The CDR3 sequence: CASSTRTPGPNEQFF. The CDR3 coding sequence is TGCGCCAGCAGCACGCGAACCCCGGGACCGAATGAGCAGTTCTTC.